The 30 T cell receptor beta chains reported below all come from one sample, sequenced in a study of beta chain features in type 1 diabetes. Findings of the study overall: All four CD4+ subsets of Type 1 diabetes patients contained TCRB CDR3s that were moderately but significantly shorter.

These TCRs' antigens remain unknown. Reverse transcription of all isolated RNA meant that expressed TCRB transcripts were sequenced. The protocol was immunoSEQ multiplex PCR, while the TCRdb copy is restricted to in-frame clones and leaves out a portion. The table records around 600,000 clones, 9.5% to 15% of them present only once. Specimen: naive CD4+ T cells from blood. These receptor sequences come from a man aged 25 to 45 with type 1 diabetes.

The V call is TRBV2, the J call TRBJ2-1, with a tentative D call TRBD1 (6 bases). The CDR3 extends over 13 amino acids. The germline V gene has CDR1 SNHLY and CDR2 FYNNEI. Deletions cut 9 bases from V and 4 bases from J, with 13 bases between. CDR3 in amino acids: CASLRTDYNEQFF. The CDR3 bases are TGTGCCAGTCTTCGGACAGATTACAATGAGCAGTTCTTC.

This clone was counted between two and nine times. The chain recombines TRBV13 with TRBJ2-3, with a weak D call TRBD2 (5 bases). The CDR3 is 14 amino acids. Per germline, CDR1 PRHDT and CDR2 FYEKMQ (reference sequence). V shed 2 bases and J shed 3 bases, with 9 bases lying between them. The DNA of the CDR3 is TGTGCCAGCAGCTTACAAGCGGAGACAGATACGCAGTATTTT. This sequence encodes CASSLQAETDTQYF.

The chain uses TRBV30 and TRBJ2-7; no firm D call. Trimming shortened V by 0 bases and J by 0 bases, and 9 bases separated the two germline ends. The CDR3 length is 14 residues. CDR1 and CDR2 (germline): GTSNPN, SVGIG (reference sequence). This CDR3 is CAWSVDGISYEQYF. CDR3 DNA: TGTGCCTGGAGTGTGGACGGCATCTCCTACGAGCAGTACTTC.

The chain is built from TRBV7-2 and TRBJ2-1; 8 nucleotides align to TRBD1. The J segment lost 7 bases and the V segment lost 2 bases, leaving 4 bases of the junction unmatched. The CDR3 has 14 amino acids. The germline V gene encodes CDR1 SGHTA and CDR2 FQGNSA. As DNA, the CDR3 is TGTGCCAGCAGCTTATACACAGGGGGAAATGAGCAGTTCTTC. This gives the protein CASSLYTGGNEQFF.

The CDR3 nucleotides are TGTGCCAGCAGCTTAATTCGGCAGAGCGGGGGAACTAGCACAGATACGCAGTATTTT. It is translated as CASSLIRQSGGTSTDTQYF. The J gene is TRBJ2-3, the V gene TRBV11-2, with 8 bases identical to TRBD2. The germline V gene has CDR1 SGHAT and CDR2 FQNNGV. This CDR3 is built from 19 residues. Trimming at V came to 2 bases and at J to 0 bases, leaving 13 bases not matched to a gene.

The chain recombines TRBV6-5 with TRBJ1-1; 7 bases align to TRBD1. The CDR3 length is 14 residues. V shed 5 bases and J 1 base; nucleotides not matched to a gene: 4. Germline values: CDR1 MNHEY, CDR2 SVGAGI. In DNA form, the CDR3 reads TGTGCCAGCAGTAAGGGACAGCAGAACACTGAAGCTTTCTTT. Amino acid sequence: CASSKGQQNTEAFF.

This CDR3 reads CASSYGDRAKFF. DNA of the CDR3: TGTGCCAGCAGTTACGGTGACAGGGCGAAGTTCTTC. The V call is TRBV6-6, the J call TRBJ2-1; 7 positions match TRBD1. The CDR3 totals 12 residues. Germline-derived CDR1 and CDR2 are MNHNY and SVGAGI (reference sequence). The J segment lost 14 bases and the V segment lost 2 bases, leaving 6 bases of the junction unmatched.

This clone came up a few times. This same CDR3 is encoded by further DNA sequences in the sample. CDR3 in amino acids: CASSVGQSSGNTIYF. The DNA for the CDR3 is TGTGCCAGCAGCGTAGGACAATCCTCTGGAAACACCATATATTTT. The V gene is TRBV9, the J gene TRBJ1-3; D is unresolved. V was trimmed by 0 bases and J by 0 bases, leaving 7 bases between them. CDR1 and CDR2 from the germline V gene are SGDLS and YYNGEE. This CDR3 contains 15 residues.

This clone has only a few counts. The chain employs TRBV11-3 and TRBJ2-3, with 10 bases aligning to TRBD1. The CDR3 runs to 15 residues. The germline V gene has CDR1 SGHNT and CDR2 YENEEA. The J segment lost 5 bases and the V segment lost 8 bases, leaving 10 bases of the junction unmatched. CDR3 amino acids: CASARLTGGLDTQYF. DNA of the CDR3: TGTGCCAGCGCTCGCCTGACAGGGGGCCTAGATACGCAGTATTTT.

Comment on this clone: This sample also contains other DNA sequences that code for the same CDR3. The CDR3 nucleotides are TGCGCCAGCAGCCCAACAGGGGCGGGGAATCAGCCCCAGCATTTT. This sequence encodes CASSPTGAGNQPQHF. This chain links TRBV5-1 with TRBJ1-5; 7 bases line up with TRBD1. The CDR3 contains 15 residues. V was clipped by 4 bases and J by 4 bases; unmatched bases: 8. Per the germline V gene, CDR1 is SGHRS and CDR2 is YFSETQ.

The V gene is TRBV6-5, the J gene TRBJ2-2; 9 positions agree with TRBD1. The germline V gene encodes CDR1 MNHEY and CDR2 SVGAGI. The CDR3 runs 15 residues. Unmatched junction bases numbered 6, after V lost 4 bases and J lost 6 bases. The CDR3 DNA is TGTGCCAGCAGTTGGGACAGGGTGTTCGCCGGGGAGCTGTTTTTT. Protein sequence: CASSWDRVFAGELFF.

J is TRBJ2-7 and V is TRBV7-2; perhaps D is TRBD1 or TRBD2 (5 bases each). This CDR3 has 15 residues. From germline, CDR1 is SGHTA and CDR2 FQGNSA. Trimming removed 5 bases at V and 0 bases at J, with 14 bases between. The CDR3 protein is CASSRTGTHSYEQYF. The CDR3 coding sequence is TGTGCCAGCAGCCGTACCGGGACCCACTCCTACGAGCAGTACTTC.

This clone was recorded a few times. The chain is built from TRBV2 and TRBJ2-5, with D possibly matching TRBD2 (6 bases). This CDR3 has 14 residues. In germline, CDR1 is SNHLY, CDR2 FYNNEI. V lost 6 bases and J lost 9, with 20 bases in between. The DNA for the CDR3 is TGTGCCAGCAGAGACCCGACTAGGGGAGAATCCCAGTACTTC. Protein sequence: CASRDPTRGESQYF.

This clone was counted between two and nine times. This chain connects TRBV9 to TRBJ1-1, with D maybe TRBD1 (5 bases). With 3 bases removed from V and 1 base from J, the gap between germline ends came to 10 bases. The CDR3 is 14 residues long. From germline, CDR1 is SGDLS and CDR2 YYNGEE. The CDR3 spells CASSATGTNTEAFF. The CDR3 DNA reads TGTGCCAGCAGCGCCACAGGCACGAACACTGAAGCTTTCTTT.

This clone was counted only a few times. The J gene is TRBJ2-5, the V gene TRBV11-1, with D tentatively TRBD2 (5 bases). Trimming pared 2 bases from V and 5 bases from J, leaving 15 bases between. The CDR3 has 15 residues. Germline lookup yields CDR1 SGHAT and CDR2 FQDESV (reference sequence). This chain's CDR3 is CASSLQESRAETQYF. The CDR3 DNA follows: TGTGCCAGCAGCTTACAGGAATCGAGGGCTGAGACCCAGTACTTC.

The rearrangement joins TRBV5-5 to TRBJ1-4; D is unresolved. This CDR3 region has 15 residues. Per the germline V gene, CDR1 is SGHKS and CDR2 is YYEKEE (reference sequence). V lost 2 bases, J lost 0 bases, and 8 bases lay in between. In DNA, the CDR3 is TGTGCCAGCAGCTTCGACATTTCAACTAATGAAAAACTGTTTTTT. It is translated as CASSFDISTNEKLFF.

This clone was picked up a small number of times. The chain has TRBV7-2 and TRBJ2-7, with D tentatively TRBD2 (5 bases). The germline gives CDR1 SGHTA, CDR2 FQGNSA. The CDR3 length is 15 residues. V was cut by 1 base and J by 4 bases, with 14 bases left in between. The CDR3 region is CASSLGGYFPYEQYF. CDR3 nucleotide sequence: TGTGCCAGCAGCTTAGGAGGGTATTTTCCTTACGAGCAGTACTTC.

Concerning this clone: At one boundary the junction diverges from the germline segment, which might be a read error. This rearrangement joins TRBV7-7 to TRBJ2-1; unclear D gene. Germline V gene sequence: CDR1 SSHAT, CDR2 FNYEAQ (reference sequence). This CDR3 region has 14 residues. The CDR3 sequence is CASSLNLAYNEQFF. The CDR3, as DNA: TGTGCTAGCAGCTTAAACCTTGCCTACAATGAGCAGTTCTTC.

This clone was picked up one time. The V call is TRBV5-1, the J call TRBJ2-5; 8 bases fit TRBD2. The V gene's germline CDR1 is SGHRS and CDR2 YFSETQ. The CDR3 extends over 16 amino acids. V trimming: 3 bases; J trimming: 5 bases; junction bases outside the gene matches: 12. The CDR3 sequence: CASSSSPRGAAETQYF. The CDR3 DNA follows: TGCGCCAGCAGCTCATCTCCGCGGGGGGCTGCGGAGACCCAGTACTTC.

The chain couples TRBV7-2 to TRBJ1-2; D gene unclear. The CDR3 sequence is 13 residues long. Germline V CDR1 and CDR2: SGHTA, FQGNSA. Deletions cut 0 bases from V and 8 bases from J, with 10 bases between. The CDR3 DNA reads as TGTGCCAGCAGCTTAGCCAGACTCCCAGGCTACACCTTC. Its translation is CASSLARLPGYTF.

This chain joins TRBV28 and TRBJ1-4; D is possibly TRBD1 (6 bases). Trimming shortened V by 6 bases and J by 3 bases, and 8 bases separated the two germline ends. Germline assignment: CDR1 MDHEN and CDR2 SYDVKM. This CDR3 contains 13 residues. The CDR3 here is CASRGASNEKLFF. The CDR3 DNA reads TGTGCCAGCAGGGGGGCTTCTAATGAAAAACTGTTTTTT.

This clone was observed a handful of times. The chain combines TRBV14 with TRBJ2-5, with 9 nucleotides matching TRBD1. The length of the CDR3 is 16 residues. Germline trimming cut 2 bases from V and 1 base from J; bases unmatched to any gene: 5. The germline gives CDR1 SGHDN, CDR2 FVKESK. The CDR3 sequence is CASSQLGQGFQETQYF. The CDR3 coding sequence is TGTGCCAGCAGCCAACTGGGACAGGGATTCCAAGAGACCCAGTACTTC.

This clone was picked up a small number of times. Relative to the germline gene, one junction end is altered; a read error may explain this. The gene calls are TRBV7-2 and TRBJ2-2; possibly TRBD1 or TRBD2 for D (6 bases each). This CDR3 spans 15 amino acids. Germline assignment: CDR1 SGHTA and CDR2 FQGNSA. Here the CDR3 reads CASSLVGGNAGELFF. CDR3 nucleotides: TGTGCCAGCAGCTTAGTAGGGGGGAACGCCGGGGAGCTGTTTTTT.

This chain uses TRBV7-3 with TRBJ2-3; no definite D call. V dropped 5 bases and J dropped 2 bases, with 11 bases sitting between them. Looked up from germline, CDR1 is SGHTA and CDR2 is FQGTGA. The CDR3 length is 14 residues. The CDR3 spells CASSPAWSTDTQYF. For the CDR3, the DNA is TGTGCCAGCAGCCCCGCTTGGTCCACAGATACGCAGTATTTT.

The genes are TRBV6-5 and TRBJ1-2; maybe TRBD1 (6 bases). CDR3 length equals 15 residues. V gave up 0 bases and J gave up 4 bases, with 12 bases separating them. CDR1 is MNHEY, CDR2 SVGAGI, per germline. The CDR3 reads CASSYSADSLYGYTF. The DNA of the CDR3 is TGTGCCAGCAGTTACTCCGCGGACAGCCTCTATGGCTACACCTTC.

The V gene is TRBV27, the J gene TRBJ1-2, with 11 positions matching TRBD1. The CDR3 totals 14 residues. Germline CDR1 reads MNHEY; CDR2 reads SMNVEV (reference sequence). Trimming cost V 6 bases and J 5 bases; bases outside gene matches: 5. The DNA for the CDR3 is TGTGCCAGCAGCCCGGACAGGGGGCTATATGGCTACACCTTC. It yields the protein CASSPDRGLYGYTF.

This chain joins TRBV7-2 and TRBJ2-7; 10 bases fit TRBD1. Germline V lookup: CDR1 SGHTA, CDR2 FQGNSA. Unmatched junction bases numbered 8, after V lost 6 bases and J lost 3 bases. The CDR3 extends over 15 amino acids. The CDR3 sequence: CASRWSGTGVYEQYF. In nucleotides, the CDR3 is TGTGCCAGCAGATGGTCCGGGACAGGGGTCTACGAGCAGTACTTC.

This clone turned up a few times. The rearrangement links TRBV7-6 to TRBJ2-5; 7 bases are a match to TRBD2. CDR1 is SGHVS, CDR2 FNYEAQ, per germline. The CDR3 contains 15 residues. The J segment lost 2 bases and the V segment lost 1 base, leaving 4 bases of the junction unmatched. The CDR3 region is CASSLGPSGQETQYF. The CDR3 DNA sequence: TGTGCCAGCAGCTTAGGGCCTAGCGGACAAGAGACCCAGTACTTC.

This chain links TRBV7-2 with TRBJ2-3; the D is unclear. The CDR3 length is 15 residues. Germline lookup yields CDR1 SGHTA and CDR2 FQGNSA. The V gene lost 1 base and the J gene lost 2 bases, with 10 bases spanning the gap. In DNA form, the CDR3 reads TGTGCCAGCAGCTTAGTTTTCCTCAACACAGATACGCAGTATTTT. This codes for CASSLVFLNTDTQYF.

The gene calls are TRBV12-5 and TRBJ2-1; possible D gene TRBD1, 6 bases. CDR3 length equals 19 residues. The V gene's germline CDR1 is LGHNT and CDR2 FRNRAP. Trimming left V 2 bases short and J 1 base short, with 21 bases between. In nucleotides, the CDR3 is TGTGCTAGTGGTTTGCCAACCTTGGGAACAGGGTTTTCCTACAATGAGCAGTTCTTC. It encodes CASGLPTLGTGFSYNEQFF.